This passage covers 9 T cell receptor beta chains from one sample sequenced in a study of blood T cell repertoires in COVID-19. Sequenced by immunoSEQ multiplex PCR; TCRdb stores in-frame clones only, minus some. Found here are some 310,000 clones, roughly 87% of them singletons; the top ten hold 1%. Sequencing was carried out using peripheral blood. The receptors originated from a man between 50 and 59 years old with active or convalescent COVID-19.

Only one count was recorded for this clone. V usage is TRBV5-6 and J usage is TRBJ1-1; no reliable D call. This CDR3 has 15 residues. CDR1 is SGHDT and CDR2 is YYEEEE in the germline V gene. Trimming shortened V by 2 bases and J by 1 base, and 12 bases separated the two germline ends. In DNA, the CDR3 is TGTGCCAGCAGCTTCGGAGTCCCCGCGAACACTGAAGCTTTCTTT. It codes for CASSFGVPANTEAFF.

The chain couples TRBV4-3 to TRBJ1-4; 9 nucleotides align to TRBD1. The germline gives CDR1 LGHNA, CDR2 YSLEER. J was trimmed by 8 bases and V by 4 bases; bases with no gene match: 11. This CDR3 region has 16 residues. CDR3 in amino acids: CASSRTGGQGREKLFF. CDR3 nucleotides: TGCGCCAGCAGCCGGACCGGAGGACAGGGGAGAGAAAAACTGTTTTTT.

The chain is built from TRBV5-4 and TRBJ1-2; D is ambiguous. The CDR3 has 14 residues. Trimming cost V 0 bases and J 5 bases, with 11 bases left between them. Germline values: CDR1 SGHNT, CDR2 YYREEE (reference sequence). The CDR3 is CASSLVPGEYGYTF. Written as DNA, the CDR3 is TGTGCCAGCAGCTTGGTCCCAGGCGAATATGGCTACACCTTC.

The genes are TRBV4-1 and TRBJ1-5; 9 positions agree with TRBD1. V lost 1 base and J lost 2; bases outside the gene matches: 9. This CDR3 contains 18 residues. Germline V CDR1 and CDR2: MGHRA, YSYEKL. CDR3 in DNA: TGCGCCAGCAGCCAAGGGACAGGGGAACGGGGCCGCAATCAGCCCCAGCATTTT. It yields the protein CASSQGTGERGRNQPQHF.

The CDR3 sequence is CASSGPRWGQGNYGYTF. CDR3 in DNA: TGTGCCAGTAGTGGTCCCCGGTGGGGACAGGGAAACTATGGCTACACCTTC. The rearrangement uses TRBV19 and TRBJ1-2, with TRBD1 matching over 9 bases. Per the germline V gene, CDR1 is LNHDA and CDR2 is SQIVND (reference sequence). The CDR3 spans 17 residues. The V and J ends lost 5 bases and 2 bases, in that order; junction bases with no gene match: 12.

This clone was detected only once. V and J are TRBV7-2 and TRBJ1-3, with 8 bases fitting TRBD1. V gave up 5 bases and J gave up 2 bases; unmatched junction bases: 8. The CDR3 runs 16 residues. Germline assignment: CDR1 SGHTA and CDR2 FQGNSA. The CDR3 DNA sequence: TGTGCCAGCAGCATCGGACAGGGTATCACTGGAAACACCATATATTTT. This sequence encodes CASSIGQGITGNTIYF.

The chain joins TRBV28 to TRBJ1-4; tentatively, D is TRBD1 (5 bases). V lost 4 bases and J lost 8, with 11 bases in between. Germline values: CDR1 MDHEN, CDR2 SYDVKM. The CDR3 runs 13 residues. In nucleotides, the CDR3 is TGTGCCAGCAGTTGGTCCGGGGGGGAAAAACTGTTTTTT. It specifies CASSWSGGEKLFF.

This clone has only one observation. Other DNA sequences in this specimen translate into the identical CDR3. This chain uses TRBV30 with TRBJ1-3, with D unclear. Germline V gene lookup returns CDR1 GTSNPN and CDR2 SVGIG (reference sequence). The CDR3 has 13 amino acids. V gave up 0 bases and J gave up 1 base, with 4 bases separating them. The DNA for the CDR3 is TGTGCCTGGAGTGTACTTTCTGGAAACACCATATATTTT. As protein: CAWSVLSGNTIYF.

This chain uses TRBV24-1 with TRBJ2-2, with 9 bases aligning to TRBD1. Germline V gene lookup returns CDR1 KGHDR and CDR2 SFDVKD. Trimming took 6 bases from V and 6 from J; bases not matched to a gene: 7. This CDR3 has 15 amino acids. The CDR3 bases are TGTGCCACCAGTCCGGGACAGGGTAGCCCCGGGGAGCTGTTTTTT. Translated, it gives CATSPGQGSPGELFF.